Shown below are 29 T cell receptor beta chains from a single sample sequenced in a study of T-cell memory formation after mild COVID-19. TCRdb re-derived calls from the 5' RACE reads in MiXCR, one entry per CDR3 protein. The profile shows 580,000 or so distinct CDR3 sequences, around a sixth of them singletons. Sample: PBMCs or a T cell subset sorted from them (not recorded which). The receptors come from an adult woman who had mild COVID-19 (a few samples of this study predate the infection). Cell type and time point are not known.

There are a few counts of this clonotype. This sequence joins TRBV27 and TRBJ1-5; 8 positions agree with TRBD1. Unmatched junction bases numbered 24, after V lost 5 bases and J lost 0 bases. CDR1 and CDR2 (germline): MNHEY, SMNVEV (reference sequence). The CDR3 loop spans 22 amino acids. CDR3 protein: CASSPNQIEPTGALYSNQPQHF. The CDR3 nucleotides are TGTGCCAGCAGTCCTAACCAAATTGAGCCGACAGGGGCCCTATATAGCAATCAGCCCCAGCATTTT.

Only a few counts were recorded for this clonotype. The chain couples TRBV15 to TRBJ1-5; possible D gene TRBD1, 6 bases. CDR1 is LNHNV, CDR2 YYDKDF, per germline (reference sequence). The CDR3 runs to 16 residues. V gave up 7 bases and J gave up 5 bases, with 21 bases separating them. The DNA of the CDR3 is TGTGCCACCATGCTATTATCGTGGGGGGCAGATCAGCCCCAGCATTTT. Its protein is CATMLLSWGADQPQHF.

This clonotype occurred a few times. This chain links TRBV11-2 with TRBJ2-7; either TRBD1 or TRBD2 may supply D (6 bases each). V lost 3 bases and J 2 bases, leaving 11 bases between the germline ends. Germline V gene data show CDR1 as SGHAT and CDR2 as FQNNGV. The CDR3 runs 14 residues. The CDR3 region is CASSFTRGPYEQYF. The CDR3 nucleotides read TGTGCCAGCAGCTTCACCCGGGGGCCCTACGAGCAGTACTTC.

J is TRBJ1-4 and V is TRBV29-1; D gene ambiguous. The germline V gene has CDR1 SQVTM and CDR2 ANQGSEA. The CDR3 runs 15 residues. Trimming cost V 7 bases and J 10 bases, with 25 bases left between them. The CDR3 loop reads CSDRSTQGFRGKLFF. In DNA, the CDR3 is TGCAGCGACCGATCGACACAAGGGTTTCGTGGAAAACTGTTTTTT.

The chain recombines TRBV5-5 with TRBJ2-3; the match to TRBD2 covers 15 bases. The CDR3 runs to 18 residues. From germline, CDR1 is SGHKS and CDR2 YYEKEE (reference sequence). V dropped 3 bases and J dropped 2; count of bases not matched to a gene: 7. The CDR3 region has the DNA TGTGCCAGCAGCTCGGGACTAGCGGGGGGAGGAATCACAGATACGCAGTATTTT. Protein sequence: CASSSGLAGGGITDTQYF.

This clonotype was picked up many times. This chain connects TRBV7-9 to TRBJ2-1, with 12 bases lining up with TRBD2. The CDR3 has 15 residues. Germline CDR1 and CDR2: SEHNR and FQNEAQ (reference sequence). The trim removed 2 bases at V and 8 bases at J, leaving 4 bases unmatched. CDR3 coding DNA: TGTGCCAGCAGCTTAATACTAGCGGGAGGCTATGAGCAGTTCTTC. Its translation: CASSLILAGGYEQFF.

The CDR3, as DNA: TGTGCCAGCAGCCAAGACAGGGGGCACGCTGAAGCTTTCTTT. Its protein is CASSQDRGHAEAFF. V is TRBV4-2 and J is TRBJ1-1; 8 bases fit TRBD1. Trimming removed 0 bases from V and 6 bases from J; junction bases left unmatched: 3. The V gene's germline CDR1 is LGHNA and CDR2 YNFKEQ. The length of the CDR3 is 14 residues.

The chain combines TRBV6-5 with TRBJ2-5; D gene unclear. The CDR3 runs 14 residues. V gave up 5 bases and J gave up 5 bases, with 15 bases separating them. CDR1 and CDR2 from the germline V gene are MNHEY and SVGAGI. The CDR3 sequence is CASSPDWAAETQYF. Written as DNA, the CDR3 is TGTGCCAGCAGTCCAGATTGGGCGGCGGAGACCCAGTACTTC.

The gene calls are TRBV5-1 and TRBJ2-1, with a tentative D call TRBD1 (6 bases). The CDR3 is made up of 17 amino acids. Looked up from germline, CDR1 is SGHRS and CDR2 is YFSETQ. The V end was cut by 0 bases, the J end by 2 bases, with 15 bases between. The CDR3 here is CASSLAAGGHPYNEQFF. In DNA form, the CDR3 reads TGCGCCAGCAGCTTGGCTGCTGGGGGACACCCCTACAATGAGCAGTTCTTC.

The rearrangement uses TRBV6-2 or TRBV6-3 and TRBJ2-7; TRBD1 matches at 9 bases. The length of the CDR3 is 14 residues. V lost 2 bases and J lost 3; bases outside the gene matches: 2. The germline CDR1 and CDR2 sequences are MNHEY and SVGEGT. For the CDR3, the DNA is TGTGCCAGCAGTTACGGGACAGGGTTCTACGAGCAGTACTTC. Translated: CASSYGTGFYEQYF.

This chain joins TRBV24-1 and TRBJ2-2; D may correspond to TRBD1 or TRBD2 (5 bases each). Germline-derived CDR1 and CDR2 are KGHDR and SFDVKD. This CDR3 is built from 13 residues. V lost 9 bases to trimming and J lost 0 bases, with 7 bases between them. CDR3 sequence: CATGTANTGELFF. DNA of the CDR3: TGTGCCACCGGGACGGCGAACACCGGGGAGCTGTTTTTT.

This chain uses TRBV2 with TRBJ2-1; D not certain. Trimming took off 3 bases at V and 9 bases at J, with 3 bases between the two ends. The V gene's germline CDR1 is SNHLY and CDR2 FYNNEI. This CDR3 region has 10 residues. DNA of the CDR3: TGTGCCAGCAGTGAGGGTGAGCAGTTCTTC. Translation gives CASSEGEQFF.

V is TRBV18 and J is TRBJ2-1; D possibly corresponds to TRBD2 (5 bases). This CDR3 spans 15 amino acids. Looked up from germline, CDR1 is KGHSH and CDR2 is LQKENI. Trimming left V 5 bases short and J 5 bases short, with 16 bases between. The CDR3 DNA follows: TGTGCCAGCTCAGGGAAGGCCAACGGGGACAATGAGCAGTTCTTC. Translating it yields CASSGKANGDNEQFF.

This chain joins TRBV2 and TRBJ2-7, with D maybe TRBD1 (6 bases). Trimming left V 5 bases short and J 3 bases short, with 14 bases between. The CDR3 runs to 14 residues. Germline V gene sequence: CDR1 SNHLY, CDR2 FYNNEI. This CDR3 is CASSSYRGYYEQYF. DNA for the CDR3: TGTGCCAGCAGTTCTTATAGGGGGTACTACGAGCAGTACTTC.

This clonotype was seen a handful of times. The gene calls are TRBV7-9 and TRBJ2-7; D remains ambiguous. Trimming cost V 1 base and J 12 bases, with 16 bases left between them. CDR3 size: 13 residues. The germline gives CDR1 SEHNR, CDR2 FQNEAQ (reference sequence). This CDR3 is CASSLDFSFPWYF. DNA for the CDR3: TGTGCCAGCAGCTTAGACTTCTCCTTCCCTTGGTACTTC.

In this sample, this clonotype turned up a few times. The rearrangement joins TRBV7-8 to TRBJ2-3; 10 positions agree with TRBD2. The CDR3 totals 16 residues. The germline V gene encodes CDR1 SGHVS and CDR2 FQNEAQ. The V gene end was trimmed by 5 bases and the J gene end by 6 bases; junction bases not matched to a gene: 11. The CDR3 DNA reads as TGTGCCAGCAGCCGACCATCTAGCGGGAGAGGTGATACGCAGTATTTT. Its protein is CASSRPSSGRGDTQYF.

V is TRBV19 and J is TRBJ2-6; TRBD1 aligns across 8 bases. Germline V gene lookup returns CDR1 LNHDA and CDR2 SQIVND (reference sequence). CDR3 length equals 15 residues. J lost 0 bases, V lost 6 bases, and 1 base had no gene match. The CDR3 bases are TGTGCCAGTAGGACAGGGGACTCTGGGGCCAACGTCCTGACTTTC. Translated, it gives CASRTGDSGANVLTF. Full variable domain (outside the CDR3, taken from reference TRBV19 and TRBJ2-6): DGGITQSPKYLFRKEGQNVTLSCEQNLNHDAMYWYRQDPGQGLRLIYYSQIVNDFQKGDIAEGYSVSREKKESFPLTVTSAQKNPTAFYLCASRTGDSGANVLTFGAGSRLTVL.

This clonotype turned up a few times. The J gene is TRBJ2-2, the V gene TRBV25-1; 12 bases line up with TRBD1. CDR3 size: 18 residues. The V and J ends lost 3 bases and 7 bases, in that order; junction bases with no gene match: 12. Germline V gene data show CDR1 as MGHDK and CDR2 as SYGVNS. In DNA, the CDR3 is TGTGCCAGCAGTGACGCCGGGACAGGGGGCGCTTGGAACGGGGAGCTGTTTTTT. Its translation: CASSDAGTGGAWNGELFF.

There are a few counts of this clonotype. The V gene is TRBV20-1, the J gene TRBJ2-1; perhaps TRBD2 as D (6 bases). With 7 bases removed from V and 4 bases from J, the gap between germline ends came to 14 bases. CDR1 and CDR2 from the germline V gene are DFQATT and SNEGSKA (reference sequence). There are 13 residues in the CDR3. CDR3 coding DNA: TGCAGTGTGAGAATAGCGGATTACAATGAGCAGTTCTTC. As protein: CSVRIADYNEQFF.

The V and J genes are TRBV27 and TRBJ2-1; 8 bases are a match to TRBD2. V lost 4 bases, J lost 6 bases, and 8 bases stayed unmatched. The germline V gene encodes CDR1 MNHEY and CDR2 SMNVEV (reference sequence). The CDR3 totals 15 residues. CDR3 residues: CASSWAGGRRNEQFF. For the CDR3, the DNA is TGTGCCAGCAGTTGGGCGGGAGGAAGGCGCAATGAGCAGTTCTTC.

This chain connects TRBV7-9 to TRBJ2-7, with D uncertain. V was clipped by 2 bases and J by 5 bases, with 7 bases between them. CDR3 size: 12 residues. Germline V gives CDR1 SEHNR, CDR2 FQNEAQ (reference sequence). CDR3: CASSLSRNEQYF. DNA for the CDR3: TGTGCCAGCAGCTTAAGTCGGAACGAGCAGTACTTC.

The genes are TRBV3-1 and TRBJ2-7, with 11 bases lining up with TRBD2. This CDR3 spans 16 amino acids. Germline V gene sequence: CDR1 LGHDT, CDR2 YNNKEL (reference sequence). The V segment lost 5 bases and the J segment 2 bases; nucleotides outside the gene matches: 8. The CDR3: CASSFGTSGNPYEQYF. The CDR3 DNA reads as TGTGCCAGCAGCTTCGGGACTAGCGGAAACCCCTACGAGCAGTACTTC.

The V call is TRBV2, the J call TRBJ2-2; possible D gene TRBD1, 6 bases. V was cut by 6 bases and J by 5 bases, with 13 bases left in between. CDR1 is SNHLY, CDR2 FYNNEI, per germline. This CDR3 is built from 14 residues. The CDR3 loop is CASRTGSRTGELFF. The CDR3 DNA sequence: TGTGCCAGCAGAACAGGGAGTCGGACCGGGGAGCTGTTTTTT.

This clonotype was detected ten times or more. The V call is TRBV27, the J call TRBJ1-1; no reliable D call. CDR3 length: 14 residues. V shed 3 bases and J shed 1 base, with 9 bases lying between them. Germline-derived CDR1 and CDR2 are MNHEY and SMNVEV (reference sequence). CDR3 coding DNA: TGTGCCAGCAGTTTTGGCCAGACGAACACTGAAGCTTTCTTT. Its protein product is CASSFGQTNTEAFF.

The chain couples TRBV9 to TRBJ2-3; D ambiguous. Per the germline V gene, CDR1 is SGDLS and CDR2 is YYNGEE. The CDR3 is 13 residues long. V was trimmed by 3 bases and J by 5 bases, leaving 10 bases between them. In DNA form, the CDR3 reads TGTGCCAGCAGCGCGACCTCGGGAGATACGCAGTATTTT. Protein: CASSATSGDTQYF.

This clonotype was seen more than once but under ten times. The V call is TRBV5-1, the J call TRBJ2-3; D ambiguous. Germline CDR1 SGHRS, CDR2 YFSETQ. The V and J ends lost 4 bases and 2 bases respectively, with 8 bases between them. The CDR3 is made up of 13 amino acids. The chain's CDR3 is CASSVSTTDTQYF. The CDR3 bases are TGCGCCAGCAGCGTTTCTACCACAGATACGCAGTATTTT.

In its sample, this clonotype was seen a few times. The V call is TRBV29-1, the J call TRBJ2-7; D remains unclear. The CDR3 sequence is 11 residues long. In germline, CDR1 is SQVTM, CDR2 ANQGSEA. Between the trimmed V and J ends, which lost 4 bases and 3 bases, there was a span of 7 bases. CDR3 DNA sequence: TGCAGCGTTGTTGAAGACTACGAGCAGTACTTC. Amino acid sequence: CSVVEDYEQYF.

This chain joins TRBV5-1 and TRBJ2-1, with D tentatively TRBD2 (5 bases). V was clipped by 0 bases and J by 2 bases, with 9 bases between them. Germline V gives CDR1 SGHRS, CDR2 YFSETQ. The CDR3 has 15 residues. DNA of the CDR3: TGCGCCAGCAGCTTGGGGTGGGGAGCCTACAATGAGCAGTTCTTC. Its translation: CASSLGWGAYNEQFF.

This clonotype was counted only a few times. The gene calls are TRBV7-8 and TRBJ2-1, with 10 positions matching TRBD2. With 5 bases clipped from V and 3 bases from J, the junction kept 10 bases outside the gene matches. The CDR3 consists of 17 residues. In germline, CDR1 is SGHVS, CDR2 FQNEAQ. CDR3 nucleotides: TGTGCCAGCAGCACAGACAAAGCGGGAGGGAGCTACAATGAGCAGTTCTTC. This translates into CASSTDKAGGSYNEQFF.